This T cell receptor (beta chain) was documented in a study of T cells in Graves' hyperthyroidism and ophthalmopathy. In regard to this clonotype: At one end the junction does not follow the germline gene, possibly because of a read error.

The TCR beta CDR3 regions underwent amplification using RNA transcripts as the source. Carried out on the TCR CDR3, a first-round RT-PCR used the HTBI primer set. One entry per CDR3 protein, called by TCRdb with MiXCR from the multiplex PCR reads. Here the sample spans 45,000 or so distinct CDR3 sequences, 45% to 50% being singletons. The CDR3 spans 15 residues. CDR1 is DFQATT and CDR2 is SNEGSKA in the germline V gene (reference sequence). The clonotype was recovered from a woman aged 50 to 60 with Graves' hyperthyroidism. The gene calls are TRBV20-1 and TRBJ1-5; 7 bases match TRBD1. The specimen sequenced was peripheral blood or thyroid tissue (not recorded which). The CDR3 loop is CSTRATGQPNRPQHF. For the CDR3, the DNA is TGCAGTACTAGAGCCACGGGACAGCCTAATCGGCCCCAGCATTTT.